The T cell receptor (beta chain) described here comes from a study of OX40 agonist ivuxolimab in advanced cancers. Sequencing was performed with immunoSEQ multiplex PCR; in TCRdb, only in-frame clones are kept and a portion is missing. Of around 50,000 clones in the sample, roughly 90% were seen once. Autoimmune disease history or systemic immunosuppression led to patient exclusion. Regarding this clone: Its antigen is unidentified.

The CDR3 loop spans 13 amino acids. Trimming took 3 bases from V and 5 from J, leaving 10 bases between them. Germline V gene sequence: CDR1 SGHTA, CDR2 FQGTGA. Findings and limits, study-wide: Among expanded peripheral T cells, antigen specificity went undetermined. Averaged across samples, CD8+ T cells carried more expanded clones than CD4+ did. At 0.1 to 3.0 mg/kg and by week 6, CD4+ and CD8+ T cells in the blood had expanded clonally.

Sequenced here: CD4+ or CD8+ T cells sorted from blood, sampled in a trial of the OX40 agonist ivuxolimab. The sequence came from an adult with an advanced solid tumor such as melanoma, head and neck, liver or kidney cancer. The chain couples TRBV7-3 to TRBJ2-5, with D unresolved. The CDR3 protein is CASSFGSFETQYF. The CDR3 coding sequence is TGTGCCAGCAGCTTCGGGTCTTTCGAGACCCAGTACTTC.